The 24 T cell receptor beta chains reported below all come from one sample, sequenced in a study of CD8 T cells in ankylosing spondylitis. Study-wide results and limits: Ankylosing spondylitis blood seemed to carry a telltale TCR beta motif made of under 10 highly homologous variants.

TCRdb recomputed calls from the 5' RACE reads with MiXCR, one row per CDR3 protein. The sample shows approximately 540,000 distinct CDR3 sequences, 9.5% to 15% of them seen only once. Their antigen targets remain unknown. Source material: blood, either unsorted or a sorted T cell fraction (not recorded which). The receptors come from a male donor with ankylosing spondylitis.

This clonotype was counted only a few times. The rearrangement links TRBV11-2 to TRBJ1-1; the D is unclear. This CDR3 spans 15 amino acids. Germline V gene data show CDR1 as SGHAT and CDR2 as FQNNGV. Deletions cut 3 bases from V and 1 base from J, with 12 bases between. The DNA of the CDR3 is TGTGCCAGCAGCTTGAGCGGCGGAGGGAACACTGAAGCTTTCTTT. Its translation: CASSLSGGGNTEAFF.

This clonotype was counted ten times or more. The gene calls are TRBV4-1 and TRBJ2-7; 10 bases are shared with TRBD1. Germline values: CDR1 MGHRA, CDR2 YSYEKL. Trimming took 1 base from V and 7 from J; bases not matched to a gene: 7. The CDR3 loop spans 15 amino acids. CDR3: CASSQVGQGVREQYV. Here the CDR3 DNA reads TGCGCCAGCAGCCAAGTAGGACAGGGGGTCAGGGAGCAGTACGTC.

This chain joins TRBV5-1 and TRBJ1-1; D uncertain. CDR1 and CDR2 from the germline V gene are SGHRS and YFSETQ. Trimming removed 4 bases from V and 6 bases from J, with 13 bases in between. This CDR3 is 13 amino acids long. The DNA for the CDR3 is TGCGCCAGCAGCGTACAAGAGCTTTCTGAAGCTTTCTTT. Amino acids: CASSVQELSEAFF.

This clonotype was found a few times. This chain links TRBV11-2 with TRBJ2-7; D call uncertain. Per germline, CDR1 SGHAT and CDR2 FQNNGV. Trimming shortened V by 5 bases and J by 3 bases, and 11 bases separated the two germline ends. The CDR3 length is 13 residues. This CDR3 is CASSRRDIYEQYV. In DNA, the CDR3 is TGTGCCAGCAGCCGAAGAGATATCTACGAGCAGTACGTC.

This clonotype was seen at least ten times. The chain joins TRBV29-1 to TRBJ1-2, with 9 bases fitting TRBD1. Germline lookup yields CDR1 SQVTM and CDR2 ANQGSEA. The length of the CDR3 is 13 residues. J was trimmed by 8 bases and V by 1 base; bases with no gene match: 5. The CDR3, as DNA: TGCAGCGTTGAAGCCGGGACAGGGCAGGGCTACACCTTC. Its translation is CSVEAGTGQGYTF.

Only a few counts were recorded for this clonotype. The gene calls are TRBV4-1 and TRBJ2-1, with TRBD2 as a possible D gene (5 bases). CDR1 and CDR2 (germline): MGHRA, YSYEKL. CDR3 size: 14 residues. The germline V and J ends were trimmed by 5 bases and 2 bases, with 10 bases remaining between them. In DNA, the CDR3 is TGCGCCAGCAGCGGCACTAGTCCCTACAATGAGCAGTTCTTC. This gives the protein CASSGTSPYNEQFF.

This sequence joins TRBV27 and TRBJ2-7; 13 nucleotides agree with TRBD2. Per the germline V gene, CDR1 is MNHEY and CDR2 is SMNVEV (reference sequence). This CDR3 contains 15 residues. Trimming cost V 4 bases and J 3 bases; bases outside gene matches: 3. For the CDR3, the DNA is TGTGCCAGCAGTTCACTAGCGGGAGGGTTCTACGAGCAGTACTTC. Amino acid sequence: CASSSLAGGFYEQYF.

This clonotype has a handful of counts. The V and J genes are TRBV21-1 and TRBJ2-7; TRBD1 reflects the table's D call only, with no check against the DNA. TRBV21-1 is annotated as a pseudogene. The length of the CDR3 is 14 residues. The chain's CDR3 is CASSKRDRAYEQYF. The CDR3 region has the DNA TGTGCCAGCAGCAAACGAGACAGGGCGTACGAGCAGTACTTC.

There are a few counts of this clonotype. The chain has TRBV24-1 and TRBJ2-5, with 7 bases aligning to TRBD1. Germline V lookup: CDR1 KGHDR, CDR2 SFDVKD. CDR3 size: 15 residues. Trimming at V came to 5 bases and at J to 3 bases, leaving 8 bases not matched to a gene. The CDR3 loop reads CATSAAGTAEETQYF. The DNA of the CDR3 is TGTGCCACCAGTGCCGCAGGGACAGCCGAAGAGACCCAGTACTTC.

This clonotype was found a few times. V and J are TRBV20-1 and TRBJ2-6; D remains unclear. V lost 1 base and J lost 0, with 10 bases in between. This CDR3 is built from 16 residues. CDR1 and CDR2 from the germline V gene are DFQATT and SNEGSKA (reference sequence). The CDR3 nucleotides read TGCAGTGCTAGAGTATTACAGCCCTCTGGGGCCAACGTCCTGACTTTC. Protein product: CSARVLQPSGANVLTF.

J is TRBJ2-7 and V is TRBV20-1, with 11 bases lining up with TRBD2. The CDR3 length is 15 residues. V was pared by 4 bases and J by 2 bases, with 7 bases of the junction left unmatched. Germline loops: CDR1 DFQATT, CDR2 SNEGSKA (reference sequence). This chain's CDR3 is CSAIGSGRDPYEQYF. The CDR3 DNA reads TGCAGTGCTATTGGTAGCGGGAGGGATCCCTACGAGCAGTACTTC.

This clonotype has a handful of counts. The V and J genes are TRBV12-3 or TRBV12-4 and TRBJ1-1, with no clear D. The length of the CDR3 is 13 residues. Trimming removed 1 base at V and 7 bases at J, with 10 bases between. CDR3: CASSLVFISEAFF. CDR3 DNA sequence: TGTGCCAGCAGTTTAGTCTTCATTAGTGAAGCTTTCTTT.

This chain joins TRBV20-1 and TRBJ2-3, with D possibly TRBD1 on 6 matching bases. The CDR3 loop spans 15 amino acids. CDR1 and CDR2 (germline): DFQATT, SNEGSKA (reference sequence). V was cut by 5 bases and J by 6 bases, with 21 bases left in between. CDR3 sequence reads: CSAEDRTGIGDTQYF. The CDR3, as DNA: TGCAGTGCTGAGGACAGAACCGGGATTGGGGATACGCAGTATTTT.

The chain carries TRBV3-1 and TRBJ2-1; maybe TRBD2 (5 bases). Germline CDR1 and CDR2: LGHDT and YNNKEL (reference sequence). Trimming shortened V by 5 bases and J by 10 bases, and 15 bases separated the two germline ends. The CDR3 totals 13 residues. The CDR3: CASSINRGQEQFF. As DNA, the CDR3 is TGTGCCAGCAGCATCAACCGGGGTCAAGAGCAGTTCTTC.

Only one count was recorded for this clonotype. This sequence joins TRBV10-1 and TRBJ2-1; D is undetermined. With 4 bases removed from V and 0 bases from J, the gap between germline ends came to 10 bases. CDR3 length: 15 residues. Germline V gene lookup returns CDR1 WNHNN and CDR2 SYGVQD (reference sequence). The CDR3 loop is CASSGVPSSYNEQFF. The CDR3 DNA sequence: TGCGCCAGCAGTGGGGTACCGAGCTCCTACAATGAGCAGTTCTTC.

This clonotype was detected only a few times. The chain carries TRBV6-2 or TRBV6-3 and TRBJ2-6, with no clear D. The CDR3 consists of 13 residues. Germline CDR1 reads MNHEY; CDR2 reads SVGEGT. V lost 6 bases and J 12 bases, leaving 15 bases between the germline ends. CDR3 nucleotide sequence: TGTGCCAGCAGAGAGGACGGTCTTACCGTCCTGACTTTC. It encodes CASREDGLTVLTF.

This clonotype was counted a few times. The chain has TRBV20-1 and TRBJ1-3; D is unclear. Trimming took off 4 bases at V and 1 base at J, with 5 bases between the two ends. Germline CDR1 and CDR2: DFQATT and SNEGSKA (reference sequence). The CDR3 covers 12 residues. CDR3 DNA: TGCAGTGCTAAACCATCTGGAAACACCATATATTTT. Amino acids: CSAKPSGNTIYF.

This clonotype came up once. The chain employs TRBV5-4 and TRBJ2-5; 14 bases line up with TRBD2. CDR3 length: 20 residues. The germline gives CDR1 SGHNT, CDR2 YYREEE (reference sequence). Trimming cost V 2 bases and J 5 bases; bases outside gene matches: 17. The CDR3 sequence: CASSFLAGTSGSIFRETQYF. The CDR3 DNA reads TGTGCCAGCAGCTTTTTGGCAGGGACTAGCGGGAGCATTTTCCGGGAGACCCAGTACTTC.

The chain uses TRBV7-8 and TRBJ2-7; no definite D call. The CDR3 runs to 13 residues. Germline assignment: CDR1 SGHVS and CDR2 FQNEAQ. Between the trimmed V and J ends, which lost 0 bases and 2 bases, there was a span of 5 bases. The CDR3 here is CASSLAAPYEQYV. The CDR3 DNA sequence: TGTGCCAGCAGCTTAGCGGCACCCTACGAGCAGTACGTC.

J is TRBJ1-2 and V is TRBV27; weak D call: TRBD1 (5 bases). V shed 8 bases and J shed 3 bases, with 13 bases lying between them. Germline values: CDR1 MNHEY, CDR2 SMNVEV (reference sequence). The CDR3 covers 13 residues. CDR3 sequence: CASHPSGYYGYTF. The CDR3 nucleotides read TGTGCCAGCCATCCCTCAGGGTACTATGGCTACACCTTC.

A few counts support this clonotype. The rearrangement uses TRBV5-1 and TRBJ2-3; tentatively, D is TRBD1 (6 bases). CDR1 SGHRS and CDR2 YFSETQ come from the germline V gene. V gave up 2 bases and J gave up 9 bases, with 16 bases separating them. This CDR3 is 14 amino acids long. The CDR3 protein is CASSFGDTSGTQYF. The DNA for the CDR3 is TGCGCCAGCAGCTTCGGGGACACCTCGGGGACGCAGTATTTT.

The V gene is TRBV15, the J gene TRBJ1-2, with 10 bases matching TRBD1. The CDR3 is 16 amino acids. Germline CDR1 is LNHNV and CDR2 is YYDKDF (reference sequence). V was clipped by 6 bases and J by 4 bases; unmatched bases: 11. For the CDR3, the DNA is TGTGCCACCAGTAAAATTGTGGGACAGGGGAGCTATGGCTACACCTTC. As protein: CATSKIVGQGSYGYTF.

This clonotype was seen repeatedly, ten times or more. CDR3 sequence (DNA): TGTGCCAGCAGAGTCGGGACGGCGACTCTGGGGAACACTGAAGCTTTCTTT. Translating gives CASRVGTATLGNTEAFF. The rearrangement joins TRBV12-3 or TRBV12-4 to TRBJ1-1; D is possibly TRBD1 (5 bases). The CDR3 is made up of 17 amino acids. V lost 6 bases and J lost 1, with 21 bases in between.

The chain combines TRBV5-1 with TRBJ2-6; D not certain. This CDR3 comprises 14 residues. Trimming removed 7 bases at V and 1 base at J, with 9 bases between. The germline CDR1 and CDR2 sequences are SGHRS and YFSETQ. CDR3: CASHHGSGANVLTF. The CDR3 DNA reads TGCGCCAGCCACCACGGATCTGGGGCCAACGTCCTGACTTTC.